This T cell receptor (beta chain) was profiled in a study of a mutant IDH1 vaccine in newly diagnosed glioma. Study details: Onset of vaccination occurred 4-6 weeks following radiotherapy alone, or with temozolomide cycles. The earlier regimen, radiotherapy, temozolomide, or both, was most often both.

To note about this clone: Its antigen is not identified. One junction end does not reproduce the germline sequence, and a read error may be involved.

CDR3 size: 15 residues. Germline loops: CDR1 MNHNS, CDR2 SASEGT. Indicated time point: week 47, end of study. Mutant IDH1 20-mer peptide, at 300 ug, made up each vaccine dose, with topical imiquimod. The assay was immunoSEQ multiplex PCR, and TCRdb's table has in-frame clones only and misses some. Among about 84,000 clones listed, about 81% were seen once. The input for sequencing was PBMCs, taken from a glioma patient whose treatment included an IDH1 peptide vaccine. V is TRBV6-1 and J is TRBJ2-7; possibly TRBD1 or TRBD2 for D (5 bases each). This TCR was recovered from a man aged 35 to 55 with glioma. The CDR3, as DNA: TGCGCCAGCAGTGACTTGGGGGTCCTCTCCTACGAGCAGTACTTC. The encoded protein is CASSDLGVLSYEQYF.